This T cell receptor (beta chain) derives from a study of blood T cell repertoires in COVID-19. Study details: PBMCs, B-cell-depleted T cells, or T cells provided the cDNA or gDNA that made up the material.

V dropped 3 bases and J dropped 7; count of bases not matched to a gene: 2. The length of the CDR3 is 14 residues. Germline V gene data show CDR1 as MGHRA and CDR2 as YSYEKL. Generated by immunoSEQ multiplex PCR, the TCRdb table keeps only in-frame clones and is missing some. The sample yields approximately 150,000 clones, approximately 86% seen once. This clone was seen just once. The sequenced sample was peripheral blood. The TCR comes from a woman between 55 and 75 years old with acute or convalescent COVID-19. The rearrangement links TRBV4-1 to TRBJ1-5; TRBD1 aligns across 11 bases. CDR3 in DNA: TGCGCCAGCAGCCAGGGACAGGGGGACCAGCCCCAGCATTTT. This encodes CASSQGQGDQPQHF.